Sequencing of this TCR beta chain was carried out in a study of T cell repertoires in cytomegalovirus infection. About the research overall: Indications came from public TCR beta signatures; they pointed to CMV infection and to a matching HLA type. Study conclusions and caveats: In two of eight donors, the top clonotype was HLA-C-restricted CMV-specific.

The trim removed 0 bases at V and 0 bases at J, leaving 5 bases unmatched. This CDR3 spans 17 amino acids. Germline V lookup: CDR1 SGHVS, CDR2 FQNEAQ. One entry per CDR3 protein, called by TCRdb with MiXCR from the reads. The data show around 900,000 distinct CDR3 sequences, approximately 33% seen once. This clonotype turned up a few times. The antigen is undetermined. The input for sequencing was cultured CD8+ T cells from PBMCs, taken from culture after CMV antigen stimulation. This clonotype was sampled from a human donor in good health (CMV status not recorded). Some clones in this sample may be carry-over from other donors' samples. The V gene is TRBV7-8, the J gene TRBJ2-1; 7 bases are shared with TRBD2. CDR3: CASSLALAASSYNEQFF. The CDR3 DNA reads as TGTGCCAGCAGCTTAGCGCTAGCGGCCAGCTCCTACAATGAGCAGTTCTTC.